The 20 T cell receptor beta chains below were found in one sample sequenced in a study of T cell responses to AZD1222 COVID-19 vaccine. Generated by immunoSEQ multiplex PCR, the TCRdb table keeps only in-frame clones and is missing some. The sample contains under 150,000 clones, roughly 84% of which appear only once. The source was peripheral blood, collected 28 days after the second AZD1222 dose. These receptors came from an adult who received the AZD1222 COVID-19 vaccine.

The CDR3 sequence: CASTLFGGTGNTIYF. The CDR3 region has the DNA TGCGCCAGCACTCTCTTCGGGGGGACTGGAAACACCATATATTTT. This chain uses TRBV4-1 with TRBJ1-3, with D possibly TRBD1 on 5 matching bases. Germline assignment: CDR1 MGHRA and CDR2 YSYEKL. V was cut by 7 bases and J by 2 bases, with 15 bases left in between. CDR3 length: 15 residues.

This CDR3 is CASSSGGVKDEQFF. DNA of the CDR3: TGTGCCAGCAGCTCGGGGGGGGTCAAAGATGAGCAGTTCTTC. The chain is built from TRBV7-8 and TRBJ2-1; TRBD2 agrees at 8 bases. V lost 4 bases and J lost 8; bases outside the gene matches: 7. CDR3 length equals 14 residues. Germline V gives CDR1 SGHVS, CDR2 FQNEAQ.

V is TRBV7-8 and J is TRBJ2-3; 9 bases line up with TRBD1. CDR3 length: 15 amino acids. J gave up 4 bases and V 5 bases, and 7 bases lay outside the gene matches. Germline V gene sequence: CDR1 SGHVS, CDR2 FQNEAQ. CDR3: CASSTGTGSADTQYF. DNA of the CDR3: TGTGCCAGCAGCACGGGGACAGGGAGTGCAGATACGCAGTATTTT.

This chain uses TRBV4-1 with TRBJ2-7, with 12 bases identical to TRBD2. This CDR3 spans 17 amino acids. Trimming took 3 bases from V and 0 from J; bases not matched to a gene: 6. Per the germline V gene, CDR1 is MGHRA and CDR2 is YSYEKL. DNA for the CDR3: TGCGCCAGCAGCCAGGGGACTAGCGGGTGGAGCTCCTACGAGCAGTACTTC. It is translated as CASSQGTSGWSSYEQYF.

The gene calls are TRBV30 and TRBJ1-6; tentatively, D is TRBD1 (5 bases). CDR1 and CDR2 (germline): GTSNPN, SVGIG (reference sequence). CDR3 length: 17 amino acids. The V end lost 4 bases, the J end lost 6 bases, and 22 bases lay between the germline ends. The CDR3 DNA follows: TGTGCCTGGACTCGCAGCAGGGATACCGCCCTTAATTCACCCCTCCACTTT. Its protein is CAWTRSRDTALNSPLHF.

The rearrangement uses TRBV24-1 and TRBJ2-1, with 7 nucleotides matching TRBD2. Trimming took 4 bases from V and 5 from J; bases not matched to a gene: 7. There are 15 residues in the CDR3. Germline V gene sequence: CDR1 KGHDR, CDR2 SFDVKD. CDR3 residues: CATSEPQGGNNEQFF. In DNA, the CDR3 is TGTGCCACCAGTGAGCCGCAGGGAGGGAACAATGAGCAGTTCTTC.

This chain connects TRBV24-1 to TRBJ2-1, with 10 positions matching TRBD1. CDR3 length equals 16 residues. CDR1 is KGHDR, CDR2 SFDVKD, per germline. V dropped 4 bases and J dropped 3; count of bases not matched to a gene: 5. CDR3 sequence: CATSDPGTGDYNEQFF. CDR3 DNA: TGTGCCACCAGTGACCCCGGGACAGGGGACTACAATGAGCAGTTCTTC.

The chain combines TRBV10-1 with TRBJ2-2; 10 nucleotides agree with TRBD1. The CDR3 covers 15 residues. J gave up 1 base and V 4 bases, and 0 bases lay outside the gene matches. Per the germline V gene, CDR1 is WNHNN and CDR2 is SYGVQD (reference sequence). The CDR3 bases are TGCGCCAGCAGTGGGGACAGGGGGAACACCGGGGAGCTGTTTTTT. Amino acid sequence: CASSGDRGNTGELFF.

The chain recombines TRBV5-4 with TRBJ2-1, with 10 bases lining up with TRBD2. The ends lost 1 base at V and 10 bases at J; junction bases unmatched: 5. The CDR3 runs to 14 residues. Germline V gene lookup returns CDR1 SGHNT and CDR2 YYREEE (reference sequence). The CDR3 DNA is TGTGCCAGCAGCTTGCTAGCGGGGGTTCGGGAGCAGTTCTTC. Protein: CASSLLAGVREQFF. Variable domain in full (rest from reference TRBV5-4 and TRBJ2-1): ETGVTQSPTHLIKTRGQQVTLRCSSQSGHNTVSWYQQALGQGPQFIFQYYREEENGRGNFPPRFSGLQFPNYSSELNVNALELDDSALYLCASSLLAGVREQFFGPGTRLTVL.

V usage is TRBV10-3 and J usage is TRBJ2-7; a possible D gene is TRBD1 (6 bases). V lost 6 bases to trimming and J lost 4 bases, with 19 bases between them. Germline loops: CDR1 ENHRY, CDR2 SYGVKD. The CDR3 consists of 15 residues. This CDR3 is CAISAGTFPSYEQYF. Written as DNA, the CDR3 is TGTGCCATCAGCGCCGGGACATTTCCCTCATACGAGCAGTACTTC.

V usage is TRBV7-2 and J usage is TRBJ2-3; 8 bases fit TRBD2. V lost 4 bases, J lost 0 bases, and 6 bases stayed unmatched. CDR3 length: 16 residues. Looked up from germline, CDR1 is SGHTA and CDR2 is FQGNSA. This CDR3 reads CASSSGLAGSTDTQYF. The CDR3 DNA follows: TGTGCCAGCAGCTCAGGCTTAGCGGGGAGCACAGATACGCAGTATTTT.

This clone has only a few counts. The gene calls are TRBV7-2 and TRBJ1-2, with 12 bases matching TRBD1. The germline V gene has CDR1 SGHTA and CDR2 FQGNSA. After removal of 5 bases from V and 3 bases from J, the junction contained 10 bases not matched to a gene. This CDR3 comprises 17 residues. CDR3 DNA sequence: TGTGCCAGCAGCCATGGGACAGGGGGCCTCCCCTACTATGGCTACACCTTC. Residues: CASSHGTGGLPYYGYTF.

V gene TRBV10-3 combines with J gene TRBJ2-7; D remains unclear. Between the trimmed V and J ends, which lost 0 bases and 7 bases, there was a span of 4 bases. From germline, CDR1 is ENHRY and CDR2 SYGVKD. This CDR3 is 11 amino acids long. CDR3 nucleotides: TGTGCCATCAGTGAGTCGGAGGAGCAGTACTTC. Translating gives CAISESEEQYF.

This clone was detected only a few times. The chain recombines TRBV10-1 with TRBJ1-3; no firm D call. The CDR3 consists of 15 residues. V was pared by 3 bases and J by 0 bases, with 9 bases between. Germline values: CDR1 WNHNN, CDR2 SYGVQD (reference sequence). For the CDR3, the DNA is TGCGCCAGCAGTGACGGAACCTTCTCTGGAAACACCATATATTTT. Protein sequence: CASSDGTFSGNTIYF.

The CDR3 nucleotides read TGTGCCAGCAGCCTCGGACGGATTAACTATGGCTACACCTTC. This codes for CASSLGRINYGYTF. The chain joins TRBV7-2 to TRBJ1-2; D not resolved. Germline CDR1 reads SGHTA; CDR2 reads FQGNSA. V lost 5 bases to trimming and J lost 1 base, with 11 bases between them. The CDR3 spans 14 residues.

DNA for the CDR3: TGCGCCAGCAATCCCCTCGGGGTAGGGAAGGGCACCGGGGAGCTGTTTTTT. Its protein is CASNPLGVGKGTGELFF. This sequence joins TRBV5-1 and TRBJ2-2; TRBD2 is a possible D gene (5 bases). With 6 bases removed from V and 4 bases from J, the gap between germline ends came to 22 bases. This CDR3 contains 17 residues. The germline CDR1 and CDR2 sequences are SGHRS and YFSETQ.

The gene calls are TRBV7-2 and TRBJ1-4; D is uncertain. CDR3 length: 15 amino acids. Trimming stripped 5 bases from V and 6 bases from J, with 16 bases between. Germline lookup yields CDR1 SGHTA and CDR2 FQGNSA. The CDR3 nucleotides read TGTGCCAGCAGCCCGAGACGGACGGGCGATGAAAAACTGTTTTTT. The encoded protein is CASSPRRTGDEKLFF.

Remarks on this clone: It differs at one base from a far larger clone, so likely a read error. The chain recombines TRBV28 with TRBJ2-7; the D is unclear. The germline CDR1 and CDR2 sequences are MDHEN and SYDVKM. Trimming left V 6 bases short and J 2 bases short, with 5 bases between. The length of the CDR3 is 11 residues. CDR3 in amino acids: CASSQTYEQYF. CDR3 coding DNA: TGTGCCAGCAGCCAAACCTACGAGCAGTACTTC.

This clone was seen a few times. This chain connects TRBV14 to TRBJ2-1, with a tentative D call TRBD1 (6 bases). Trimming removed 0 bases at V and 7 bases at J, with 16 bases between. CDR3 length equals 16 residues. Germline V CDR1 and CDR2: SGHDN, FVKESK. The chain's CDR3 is CASSQDGQLEVNEQFF. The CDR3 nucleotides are TGTGCCAGCAGCCAAGATGGACAGCTGGAGGTAAATGAGCAGTTCTTC.

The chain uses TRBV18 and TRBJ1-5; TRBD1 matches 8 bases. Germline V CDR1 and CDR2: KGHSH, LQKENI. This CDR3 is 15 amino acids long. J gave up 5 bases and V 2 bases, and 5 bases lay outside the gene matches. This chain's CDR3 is CASSPWQGADQPQHF. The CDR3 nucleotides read TGTGCCAGCTCACCATGGCAGGGGGCCGATCAGCCCCAGCATTTT. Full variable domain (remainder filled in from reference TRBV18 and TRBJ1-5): NAGVMQNPRHLVRRRGQEARLRCSPMKGHSHVYWYRQLPEEGLKFMVYLQKENIIDESGMPKERFSAEFPKEGPSILRIQQVVRGDSAAYFCASSPWQGADQPQHFGDGTRLSIL.